The present T cell receptor beta chain was sequenced within a study of T cells after posttransplantation cyclophosphamide. Cyclophosphamide on days +3 and +4 followed busulfan-fludarabine conditioning and a marrow graft. This table comes from immunoSEQ multiplex PCR, and its TCRdb copy is limited to in-frame clones, with some not included. The sample records approximately 3,100 clones, more than 80% being singletons. The CDR3 totals 14 residues. CDR1 is LNHDA, CDR2 SQIVND, per germline (reference sequence). The V gene lost 5 bases and the J gene lost 8 bases, with 18 bases spanning the gap. The TCR was taken from a female patient in her 50s who received an allogeneic stem cell transplant from an unrelated donor, was CMV-positive, and had acute and chronic GVHD. Some T cells may have originated in the graft donor. This chain joins TRBV19 and TRBJ1-2, with D tentatively TRBD1 (6 bases). Sequenced material: PBMCs, taken after allogeneic stem cell transplant with posttransplant cyclophosphamide. CDR3 in DNA: TGTGCCAGTAGTGCCCTTGAAGGGGGGGAAGGCTACACCTTC. Its translation is CASSALEGGEGYTF.